This entry is about one TCR beta chain. Antigen specificity is unknown. The data were obtained in a study of shared clonotypes between healthy human individuals. Overall study context: A donor's plate count was three for CD4 naive and three for CD4 memory; CD8 naive had two and CD8 memory one. Study-level results: Donor clonotype sharing was expected to depend on sequencing depth. Generation probability values for non-shared clonotypes were lower than those for clonotypes shared by all four donors. Estimated richness was generally greater in naive than memory subsets.

Germline V gives CDR1 SGHTA, CDR2 FQGNSA. The CDR3 is 13 amino acids. J lost 5 bases, V lost 7 bases, and 2 bases had no gene match. Only in-frame clones appear in the TCRdb table, and some are missing; sequencing was by immunoSEQ multiplex PCR. The sample shows approximately 500,000 clones, 90% to 97% of them seen only once. This sequence originates from a woman between 25 and 40 years old in good health. Sequenced sample: naive CD4+ T cells sorted from blood. Described subset: CD45RA+ positively selected. This chain connects TRBV7-2 to TRBJ1-6; TRBD1 agrees at 7 bases. The CDR3 sequence: CASTGQNNSPLHF. CDR3 sequence (DNA): TGTGCCAGCACGGGACAGAATAATTCACCCCTCCACTTT.